These 26 T cell receptor beta chains share one sample of origin, sequenced in a study of identical twins. TCRdb analysed the 5' RACE reads with MiXCR anew, one entry per CDR3 protein. The repertoire holds about 700,000 distinct CDR3 sequences, with 8.6% as singletons. The data were also submitted as part of a second study, on yellow fever vaccine responses in identical twins.

Material for sequencing was PBMCs. The source of these receptors is a young woman in good health.

This clonotype was seen only a few times. The V gene is TRBV6-4, the J gene TRBJ2-1; D perhaps matches TRBD1 (6 bases). This CDR3 has 15 amino acids. The germline V gene has CDR1 MRHNA and CDR2 SNTAGT. V was pared by 6 bases and J by 2 bases, with 14 bases between. The CDR3 sequence: CASSISRTAYNEQFF. The CDR3 nucleotides are TGTGCCAGCAGCATATCAAGGACAGCCTACAATGAGCAGTTCTTC.

The chain combines TRBV28 with TRBJ2-2; 9 bases align to TRBD1. There are 16 residues in the CDR3. Germline loops: CDR1 MDHEN, CDR2 SYDVKM. Trimming cost V 7 bases and J 0 bases; bases outside gene matches: 6. DNA for the CDR3: TGTGCCAGCATGGAGGGACAGGGACCGAACACCGGGGAGCTGTTTTTT. This gives the protein CASMEGQGPNTGELFF.

The sample holds a few counts of this clonotype. This chain links TRBV29-1 with TRBJ2-7, with a weak D call TRBD2 (7 bases). This CDR3 comprises 14 residues. V was pared by 5 bases and J by 0 bases, with 14 bases between. The germline gives CDR1 SQVTM, CDR2 ANQGSEA. CDR3 sequence reads: CSVRSGTTSYEQYF. The CDR3 nucleotides read TGCAGCGTTCGAAGCGGGACAACCTCCTACGAGCAGTACTTC.

This clonotype was detected many times. This chain links TRBV28 with TRBJ2-3, with 7 positions matching TRBD1. Trimming at V came to 4 bases and at J to 5 bases, leaving 9 bases not matched to a gene. Germline V lookup: CDR1 MDHEN, CDR2 SYDVKM. The CDR3 loop spans 15 amino acids. The CDR3 here is CASSYTGDGKDTQYF. Here the CDR3 DNA reads TGTGCCAGCAGTTACACAGGGGACGGTAAAGATACGCAGTATTTT. Filled out from reference TRBV28 and TRBJ2-3, the complete variable domain reads DVKVTQSSRYLVKRTGEKVFLECVQDMDHENMFWYRQDPGLGLRLIYFSYDVKMKEKGDIPEGYSVSREKKERFSLILESASTNQTSMYLCASSYTGDGKDTQYFGPGTRLTVL.

This clonotype was seen only a few times. V gene TRBV28 combines with J gene TRBJ2-3; D uncertain. The CDR3 totals 16 residues. CDR1 is MDHEN, CDR2 SYDVKM, per germline. V lost 3 bases, J lost 7 bases, and 20 bases lay in between. CDR3 residues: CASSLVDPSLPNTQYF. The DNA for the CDR3 is TGTGCCAGCAGTTTGGTAGATCCCTCTCTTCCCAATACGCAGTATTTT.

This clonotype came up a few times. The rearrangement uses TRBV12-3 or TRBV12-4 and TRBJ2-2; TRBD2 agrees at 8 bases. This CDR3 is 16 amino acids long. Losses at the gene ends were 8 bases for V and 7 bases for J; bases not matched to a gene: 15. CDR3: CASLFAGGNRVGELFF. In nucleotides, the CDR3 is TGTGCCAGCCTTTTTGCGGGGGGAAACCGGGTCGGGGAGCTGTTTTTT.

This clonotype was recorded many times. The genes are TRBV29-1 and TRBJ2-3; D is unresolved. Germline CDR1 and CDR2: SQVTM and ANQGSEA. V was shortened by 6 bases and J by 3 bases, with 16 bases between the two germline ends. The CDR3 covers 14 residues. CDR3 coding DNA: TGCAGCGTAATACAAGCCTTGCGGACAGATACGCAGTATTTT. Translating gives CSVIQALRTDTQYF.

This clonotype appeared many times. This chain joins TRBV10-3 and TRBJ2-1; weak D call: TRBD2 (6 bases). The CDR3 consists of 16 residues. Looked up from germline, CDR1 is ENHRY and CDR2 is SYGVKD. Trimming pared 0 bases from V and 1 base from J, leaving 10 bases between. DNA for the CDR3: TGTGCCATCAGTGAGTCGAGCGGGCGGTCCTACAATGAGCAGTTCTTC. Its translation is CAISESSGRSYNEQFF.

In its sample, this clonotype was seen a few times. This chain links TRBV24-1 with TRBJ2-7; 13 bases are shared with TRBD2. The germline gives CDR1 KGHDR, CDR2 SFDVKD. J was trimmed by 6 bases and V by 3 bases; bases with no gene match: 10. This CDR3 region has 17 residues. CDR3: CATSDPGLAGLEGEQYF. In DNA form, the CDR3 reads TGTGCCACCAGTGATCCGGGACTAGCGGGATTGGAAGGCGAGCAGTACTTC.

This clonotype showed up just a few times. The chain recombines TRBV9 with TRBJ1-6; no clear D gene. The CDR3 runs 14 residues. Germline loops: CDR1 SGDLS, CDR2 YYNGEE. Trimming cost V 0 bases and J 8 bases, with 9 bases left between them. In DNA, the CDR3 is TGTGCCAGCAGCGTAGCTACCCGGGATTCACCCCTCCACTTT. Translation: CASSVATRDSPLHF.

V and J are TRBV6-1 and TRBJ1-5, with a possible D match to TRBD1 (5 bases). V was trimmed by 5 bases and J by 0 bases, leaving 17 bases between them. The CDR3 totals 17 residues. Germline-derived CDR1 and CDR2 are MNHNS and SASEGT. The CDR3 DNA reads TGTGCCAGCAGTACCTCCGGGGCGGGGAATAGCAATCAGCCCCAGCATTTT. Translating gives CASSTSGAGNSNQPQHF.

The chain joins TRBV3-1 to TRBJ1-1; D is ambiguous. Trimming took 1 base from V and 9 from J, leaving 6 bases between them. The CDR3 has 11 amino acids. CDR1 is LGHDT, CDR2 YNNKEL, per germline (reference sequence). CDR3 amino acids: CASSQGTQAFF. CDR3 coding DNA: TGTGCCAGCAGCCAAGGGACTCAAGCTTTCTTT.

The V and J genes are TRBV7-2 and TRBJ2-1, with a possible D match to TRBD2 (5 bases). The germline V and J ends were trimmed by 1 base and 7 bases, with 11 bases remaining between them. The germline V gene has CDR1 SGHTA and CDR2 FQGNSA. This CDR3 contains 14 residues. The CDR3 coding sequence is TGTGCCAGCAGCTTAGGACGAGCGGTGAATGAGCAGTTCTTC. The encoded protein is CASSLGRAVNEQFF.

This clonotype appeared many times. J is TRBJ2-3 and V is TRBV12-3 or TRBV12-4, with D perhaps TRBD1 (6 bases). This CDR3 has 14 residues. With 7 bases removed from V and 0 bases from J, the gap between germline ends came to 11 bases. The CDR3, as DNA: TGTGCCAGCACAAAAACAGGGAGCACAGATACGCAGTATTTT. Protein: CASTKTGSTDTQYF.

This clonotype was found many times. This chain joins TRBV5-1 and TRBJ2-3, with TRBD2 matching 9 bases. Germline V gives CDR1 SGHRS, CDR2 YFSETQ. J gave up 1 base and V 2 bases, and 5 bases lay outside the gene matches. This CDR3 comprises 16 residues. DNA of the CDR3: TGCGCCAGCAGCTTTTTAGCGGGGGTGCGCACAGATACGCAGTATTTT. It is translated as CASSFLAGVRTDTQYF.

This clonotype turned up a few times. The chain employs TRBV10-1 and TRBJ2-3; D may correspond to TRBD1 or TRBD2 (5 bases each). The CDR3 length is 17 residues. The V and J ends lost 2 bases and 0 bases respectively, with 15 bases between them. Germline V lookup: CDR1 WNHNN, CDR2 SYGVQD (reference sequence). The CDR3 protein is CASSETVGESSTDTQYF. The CDR3 nucleotides are TGCGCCAGCAGTGAGACGGTGGGGGAGTCTAGCACAGATACGCAGTATTTT.

This clonotype has ten or more counts. The chain's CDR3 is CASSQESGPFF. CDR3 nucleotide sequence: TGTGCCAGCAGCCAAGAGTCAGGGCCGTTCTTC. The J gene is TRBJ2-1, the V gene TRBV3-1; possible D gene TRBD1, 5 bases. Trimming cost V 0 bases and J 15 bases, with 9 bases left between them. Germline assignment: CDR1 LGHDT and CDR2 YNNKEL (reference sequence). CDR3 length: 11 amino acids.

This clonotype was seen at least ten times. This chain uses TRBV7-9 with TRBJ2-3; maybe TRBD2 (6 bases). This CDR3 has 16 residues. V was clipped by 5 bases and J by 0 bases, with 15 bases between them. Germline values: CDR1 SEHNR, CDR2 FQNEAQ (reference sequence). The CDR3 sequence: CASSLGRAGSTDTQYF. In DNA form, the CDR3 reads TGTGCCAGCAGCCTGGGCCGGGCGGGGAGCACAGATACGCAGTATTTT.

The V call is TRBV6-2 or TRBV6-3, the J call TRBJ2-4; 10 nucleotides match TRBD1. CDR1 and CDR2 (germline): MNHEY, SVGEGT. Losses at the gene ends were 7 bases for V and 14 bases for J; bases not matched to a gene: 14. The CDR3 runs to 14 residues. This chain's CDR3 is CASNRQGQGRPEYF. CDR3 nucleotides: TGTGCCAGCAACCGACAGGGACAGGGGCGACCGGAGTACTTC.

Written as DNA, the CDR3 is TGCGCCAGCAGCACCGACCCCACGGGAGATACGCAGTATTTT. Protein product: CASSTDPTGDTQYF. The chain uses TRBV5-1 and TRBJ2-3; unclear D gene. This CDR3 spans 14 amino acids. CDR1 SGHRS and CDR2 YFSETQ come from the germline V gene. Trimming pared 4 bases from V and 5 bases from J, leaving 14 bases between. The full variable domain, rest sourced from reference TRBV5-1 and TRBJ2-3, is KAGVTQTPRYLIKTRGQQVTLSCSPISGHRSVSWYQQTPGQGLQFLFEYFSETQRNKGNFPGRFSGRQFSNSRSEMNVSTLELGDSALYLCASSTDPTGDTQYFGPGTRLTVL.

This clonotype was counted only a few times. The J gene is TRBJ1-1, the V gene TRBV7-9; D might be TRBD1 (5 bases). The CDR3 spans 16 residues. Per germline, CDR1 SEHNR and CDR2 FQNEAQ (reference sequence). Trimming removed 6 bases at V and 1 base at J, with 18 bases between. CDR3 in DNA: TGTGCCAGCAGACCATATGGACACCTAGAGAACACTGAAGCTTTCTTT. It translates to CASRPYGHLENTEAFF.

This clonotype was observed a handful of times. The J gene is TRBJ2-1, the V gene TRBV3-1, with D hard to call. V dropped 0 bases and J dropped 5 bases, with 11 bases sitting between them. The germline V gene encodes CDR1 LGHDT and CDR2 YNNKEL (reference sequence). The length of the CDR3 is 15 residues. Here the CDR3 DNA reads TGTGCCAGCAGCCAAGATGTGGGCGGAAACAATGAGCAGTTCTTC. Protein: CASSQDVGGNNEQFF.

This clonotype was counted many times. This sequence joins TRBV29-1 and TRBJ2-3; D is undetermined. The CDR3 extends over 10 amino acids. V lost 6 bases to trimming and J lost 5 bases, with 6 bases between them. Per germline, CDR1 SQVTM and CDR2 ANQGSEA. The CDR3 DNA reads TGCAGCGTGGCGGAAGATACGCAGTATTTT. Translation: CSVAEDTQYF.

For the CDR3, the DNA is TGTGCCAGCAGCCTAGGTCTAGCGGGAGCGACCACCCAGTACTTC. Translation: CASSLGLAGATTQYF. The chain joins TRBV7-9 to TRBJ2-5; 10 bases fit TRBD2. CDR3 length equals 15 residues. Germline V gene sequence: CDR1 SEHNR, CDR2 FQNEAQ (reference sequence). The V gene end was trimmed by 5 bases and the J gene end by 8 bases; junction bases not matched to a gene: 11. The variable domain in full, completed from reference TRBV7-9 and TRBJ2-5, reads DTGVSQNPRHKITKRGQNVTFRCDPISEHNRLYWYRQTLGQGPEFLTYFQNEAQLEKSRLLSDRFSAERPKGSFSTLEIQRTEQGDSAMYLCASSLGLAGATTQYFGPGTRLLVL.

This clonotype was counted at least ten times. V gene TRBV4-3 combines with J gene TRBJ2-3; D gene uncertain. V gave up 3 bases and J gave up 2 bases, with 6 bases separating them. Germline CDR1 and CDR2: LGHNA and YSLEER. This CDR3 spans 13 amino acids. CDR3 coding DNA: TGCGCCAGCAGCCAGATCGCCACAGATACGCAGTATTTT. As protein: CASSQIATDTQYF.

This clonotype was detected ten times or more. V and J are TRBV29-1 and TRBJ1-1, with 7 bases matching TRBD1. Looked up from germline, CDR1 is SQVTM and CDR2 is ANQGSEA. This CDR3 contains 14 residues. V was clipped by 7 bases and J by 4 bases; unmatched bases: 12. The CDR3 loop reads CSGGLGGDVTEAFF. The DNA of the CDR3 is TGCAGCGGGGGCCTAGGGGGCGATGTCACTGAAGCTTTCTTT. Drawing the rest from reference TRBV29-1 and TRBJ1-1, the complete variable domain is SAVISQKPSRDICQRGTSLTIQCQVDSQVTMMFWYRQQPGQSLTLIATANQGSEATYESGFVIDKFPISRPNLTFSTLTVSNMSPEDSSIYLCSGGLGGDVTEAFFGQGTRLTVV.